One sample yielded the 20 T cell receptor beta chains listed below, sequenced in a study of a mutant IDH1 vaccine in newly diagnosed glioma (dated by TCRdb to about 2021). Taken with the paper, the label for time point translates to: week 5, during vaccination. A 20-mer mutant IDH1 peptide at 300 micrograms in Montanide made up each vaccine dose, which was injected subcutaneously together with topical imiquimod. Library creation used the immunoSEQ multiplex PCR assay. Here the immuneACCESS table is served through TCRdb, limited to in-frame sequences with V and J called. Missing clones are a known gap in these copies; in checked studies unresolved V genes cover under half, and the rest lacks a known reason. Counted in this sample were about 40,000 clones; approximately 89% of them appeared once. The ten biggest clones cover over 2.5% of the sample. The antigens of these receptors remain unknown. Here the sequenced sample was PBMCs, taken from a glioma patient whose treatment included an IDH1 peptide vaccine. Every receptor here comes from a man aged 50 to 59 with glioma.

V and J are TRBV15 and TRBJ2-7; TRBD1 matches at 9 bases. With 1 base clipped from V and 5 bases from J, the junction kept 6 bases outside the gene matches. This CDR3 is 15 amino acids long. Germline assignment: CDR1 LNHNV and CDR2 YYDKDF (reference sequence). The CDR3 loop reads CATSRAGQGYDEQYF. CDR3 nucleotides: TGTGCCACCAGCAGAGCAGGACAGGGGTACGACGAGCAGTACTTC.

The gene calls are TRBV9 and TRBJ2-7; tentatively, D is TRBD2 (5 bases). Germline V CDR1 and CDR2: SGDLS, YYNGEE. This CDR3 is built from 11 residues. V lost 4 bases to trimming and J lost 4 bases, with 6 bases between them. CDR3 region: CASSSGYEQYF. The DNA for the CDR3 is TGTGCCAGCAGCTCGGGGTACGAGCAGTACTTC.

The chain has TRBV28 and TRBJ1-2; D might be TRBD1 (5 bases). Per the germline V gene, CDR1 is MDHEN and CDR2 is SYDVKM. V was cut by 5 bases and J by 4 bases, with 20 bases left in between. There are 16 residues in the CDR3. CDR3 nucleotide sequence: TGTGCCAGCAGTCCCTCCTGGGGGGGGTGGGGCTATGGCTACACCTTC. Translated: CASSPSWGGWGYGYTF.

The sample holds one count of this clone. This chain links TRBV10-3 with TRBJ1-4; no firm D call. The CDR3 length is 12 residues. Germline V lookup: CDR1 ENHRY, CDR2 SYGVKD. The ends were cut back, 11 bases at V and 5 bases at J, with 12 bases in the middle. CDR3 residues: CAVSPENEKLFF. The CDR3 DNA reads as TGTGCCGTCTCCCCCGAAAATGAAAAACTGTTTTTT.

This clone rates as medium-sized. The chain combines TRBV5-1 with TRBJ2-5, with TRBD2 identical over 7 bases. The CDR3 is 15 residues long. Germline CDR1 reads SGHRS; CDR2 reads YFSETQ. V shed 0 bases, J shed 5 bases, and the junction held 7 bases outside the gene matches. CDR3 bases: TGCGCCAGCAGCTTGGAGCGGGGAAGCGGCGAGACCCAGTACTTC. This sequence encodes CASSLERGSGETQYF.

The chain employs TRBV10-1 and TRBJ2-7, with D maybe TRBD2 (6 bases). The length of the CDR3 is 14 residues. CDR1 WNHNN and CDR2 SYGVQD come from the germline V gene (reference sequence). Trimming took 4 bases from V and 0 from J, leaving 10 bases between them. In nucleotides, the CDR3 is TGCGCCAGCAGTGTTGGAGGGTCCTCCTACGAGCAGTACTTC. Amino acid sequence: CASSVGGSSYEQYF.

The V gene is TRBV7-9, the J gene TRBJ2-2, with D perhaps matching TRBD1 or TRBD2 (5 bases each). V lost 8 bases, J lost 6 bases, and 16 bases lay in between. The V gene's germline CDR1 is SEHNR and CDR2 FQNEAQ (reference sequence). There are 14 residues in the CDR3. As DNA, the CDR3 is TGTGCCAGCCTATCCACCGGGGCCGCCGGGGAGCTGTTTTTT. Its translation: CASLSTGAAGELFF.

This chain joins TRBV30 and TRBJ2-5, with a weak D call TRBD1 (5 bases). There are 13 residues in the CDR3. With 2 bases removed from V and 0 bases from J, the gap between germline ends came to 7 bases. Germline-derived CDR1 and CDR2 are GTSNPN and SVGIG (reference sequence). The CDR3 sequence: CAWSWGYQETQYF. CDR3 bases: TGTGCCTGGAGTTGGGGCTACCAAGAGACCCAGTACTTC.

The genes are TRBV7-3 and TRBJ2-1, with D possibly being TRBD1 (5 bases). Deletions cut 6 bases from V and 10 bases from J, with 16 bases between. The CDR3 consists of 13 residues. CDR1 and CDR2 (germline): SGHTA, FQGTGA. CDR3: CASSTQTVGEQFF. For the CDR3, the DNA is TGTGCCAGCAGTACACAGACAGTCGGGGAGCAGTTCTTC. Drawing the rest from reference TRBV7-3 and TRBJ2-1, the complete variable domain is GAGVSQTPSNKVTEKGKYVELRCDPISGHTALYWYRQSLGQGPEFLIYFQGTGAADDSGLPNDRFFAVRPEGSVSTLKIQRTERGDSAVYLCASSTQTVGEQFFGPGTRLTVL.

The genes are TRBV28 and TRBJ1-4, with D perhaps matching TRBD1 (5 bases). The CDR3 length is 16 residues. CDR1 and CDR2 (germline): MDHEN, SYDVKM. V lost 4 bases to trimming and J lost 4 bases, with 16 bases between them. CDR3 residues: CASSSPGQEFNEKLFF. Written as DNA, the CDR3 is TGTGCCAGCAGTTCCCCGGGGCAGGAGTTTAATGAAAAACTGTTTTTT.

The chain couples TRBV6-6 to TRBJ1-1; no reliable D call. Germline V gives CDR1 MNHNY, CDR2 SVGAGI (reference sequence). The CDR3 consists of 12 residues. The V end was cut by 4 bases, the J end by 6 bases, with 9 bases between. The CDR3 DNA reads as TGTGCCAGCAGTTCCCCGATACCTGAAGCTTTCTTT. It is translated as CASSSPIPEAFF.

The rearrangement joins TRBV4-2 to TRBJ2-6; 13 bases are a match to TRBD2. CDR3 length equals 16 residues. Germline CDR1 is LGHNA and CDR2 is YNFKEQ. Trimming removed 3 bases from V and 5 bases from J; junction bases left unmatched: 1. The chain's CDR3 is CASSQTSGGRANVLTF. The DNA for the CDR3 is TGTGCCAGCAGCCAGACTAGCGGGGGGAGGGCCAACGTCCTGACTTTC.

This chain uses TRBV19 with TRBJ1-1; D call uncertain. V lost 1 base and J lost 0, with 6 bases in between. This CDR3 is built from 14 residues. CDR1 LNHDA and CDR2 SQIVND come from the germline V gene (reference sequence). CDR3 in amino acids: CASSIALLNTEAFF. The CDR3 DNA follows: TGTGCCAGTAGTATAGCTCTTCTGAACACTGAAGCTTTCTTT.

The chain uses TRBV11-2 and TRBJ2-7, with 9 bases lining up with TRBD1. The CDR3 runs to 15 residues. J was trimmed by 5 bases and V by 1 base; bases with no gene match: 6. Per germline, CDR1 SGHAT and CDR2 FQNNGV. The DNA for the CDR3 is TGTGCCAGCAGCTTAGGCTGGACAGGGGAACACGAGCAGTACTTC. Protein product: CASSLGWTGEHEQYF. Filled out from reference TRBV11-2 and TRBJ2-7, the complete variable domain reads EAGVAQSPRYKIIEKRQSVAFWCNPISGHATLYWYQQILGQGPKLLIQFQNNGVVDDSQLPKDRFSAERLKGVDSTLKIQPAKLEDSAVYLCASSLGWTGEHEQYFGPGTRLTVT.

The gene calls are TRBV15 and TRBJ1-4; unclear D gene. This CDR3 is built from 15 residues. Germline loops: CDR1 LNHNV, CDR2 YYDKDF (reference sequence). The V end was cut by 3 bases, the J end by 3 bases, with 11 bases between. CDR3 nucleotide sequence: TGTGCCACCAGCAGCAAAGCCCGGGCTAATGAAAAACTGTTTTTT. Amino acid sequence: CATSSKARANEKLFF.

The chain's CDR3 is CASSLEHNYGYTF. CDR3 nucleotides: TGCGCCAGCAGCTTGGAACATAACTATGGCTACACCTTC. This rearrangement joins TRBV5-1 to TRBJ1-2; D is unclear. V lost 0 bases to trimming and J lost 1 base, with 4 bases between them. The germline V gene encodes CDR1 SGHRS and CDR2 YFSETQ. The CDR3 has 13 residues.

The gene calls are TRBV5-1 and TRBJ2-3; D ambiguous. Trimming pared 1 base from V and 3 bases from J, leaving 12 bases between. This CDR3 is 15 amino acids long. Looked up from germline, CDR1 is SGHRS and CDR2 is YFSETQ. The CDR3 reads CASSLFSRSTDTQYF. The DNA for the CDR3 is TGCGCCAGCAGCTTGTTCTCCCGAAGTACAGATACGCAGTATTTT.

This rearrangement joins TRBV7-9 to TRBJ1-2, with D unresolved. V was clipped by 5 bases and J by 2 bases, with 3 bases between them. CDR1 and CDR2 from the germline V gene are SEHNR and FQNEAQ (reference sequence). The CDR3 consists of 11 residues. CDR3 amino acids: CASSRNYGYTF. As DNA, the CDR3 is TGTGCCAGCAGCAGGAACTATGGCTACACCTTC.

In its sample, this clone was seen a few times. The chain links TRBV27 to TRBJ2-1, with no clear D. Trimming stripped 2 bases from V and 12 bases from J, with 14 bases between. Germline V gene lookup returns CDR1 MNHEY and CDR2 SMNVEV (reference sequence). The CDR3 has 13 amino acids. The CDR3: CASSLGPRSLQFF. The DNA of the CDR3 is TGTGCCAGCAGTTTAGGACCACGCTCGTTGCAGTTCTTC.

The rearrangement uses TRBV21-1 and TRBJ2-1; TRBD2 is taken as the D call from the table, unchecked against the DNA. TRBV21-1 is a documented pseudogene. This CDR3 has 16 amino acids. The CDR3 loop reads CASSKKRGVAYNEQFF. DNA of the CDR3: TGTGCCAGCAGCAAGAAGCGGGGGGTAGCCTACAATGAGCAGTTCTTC.